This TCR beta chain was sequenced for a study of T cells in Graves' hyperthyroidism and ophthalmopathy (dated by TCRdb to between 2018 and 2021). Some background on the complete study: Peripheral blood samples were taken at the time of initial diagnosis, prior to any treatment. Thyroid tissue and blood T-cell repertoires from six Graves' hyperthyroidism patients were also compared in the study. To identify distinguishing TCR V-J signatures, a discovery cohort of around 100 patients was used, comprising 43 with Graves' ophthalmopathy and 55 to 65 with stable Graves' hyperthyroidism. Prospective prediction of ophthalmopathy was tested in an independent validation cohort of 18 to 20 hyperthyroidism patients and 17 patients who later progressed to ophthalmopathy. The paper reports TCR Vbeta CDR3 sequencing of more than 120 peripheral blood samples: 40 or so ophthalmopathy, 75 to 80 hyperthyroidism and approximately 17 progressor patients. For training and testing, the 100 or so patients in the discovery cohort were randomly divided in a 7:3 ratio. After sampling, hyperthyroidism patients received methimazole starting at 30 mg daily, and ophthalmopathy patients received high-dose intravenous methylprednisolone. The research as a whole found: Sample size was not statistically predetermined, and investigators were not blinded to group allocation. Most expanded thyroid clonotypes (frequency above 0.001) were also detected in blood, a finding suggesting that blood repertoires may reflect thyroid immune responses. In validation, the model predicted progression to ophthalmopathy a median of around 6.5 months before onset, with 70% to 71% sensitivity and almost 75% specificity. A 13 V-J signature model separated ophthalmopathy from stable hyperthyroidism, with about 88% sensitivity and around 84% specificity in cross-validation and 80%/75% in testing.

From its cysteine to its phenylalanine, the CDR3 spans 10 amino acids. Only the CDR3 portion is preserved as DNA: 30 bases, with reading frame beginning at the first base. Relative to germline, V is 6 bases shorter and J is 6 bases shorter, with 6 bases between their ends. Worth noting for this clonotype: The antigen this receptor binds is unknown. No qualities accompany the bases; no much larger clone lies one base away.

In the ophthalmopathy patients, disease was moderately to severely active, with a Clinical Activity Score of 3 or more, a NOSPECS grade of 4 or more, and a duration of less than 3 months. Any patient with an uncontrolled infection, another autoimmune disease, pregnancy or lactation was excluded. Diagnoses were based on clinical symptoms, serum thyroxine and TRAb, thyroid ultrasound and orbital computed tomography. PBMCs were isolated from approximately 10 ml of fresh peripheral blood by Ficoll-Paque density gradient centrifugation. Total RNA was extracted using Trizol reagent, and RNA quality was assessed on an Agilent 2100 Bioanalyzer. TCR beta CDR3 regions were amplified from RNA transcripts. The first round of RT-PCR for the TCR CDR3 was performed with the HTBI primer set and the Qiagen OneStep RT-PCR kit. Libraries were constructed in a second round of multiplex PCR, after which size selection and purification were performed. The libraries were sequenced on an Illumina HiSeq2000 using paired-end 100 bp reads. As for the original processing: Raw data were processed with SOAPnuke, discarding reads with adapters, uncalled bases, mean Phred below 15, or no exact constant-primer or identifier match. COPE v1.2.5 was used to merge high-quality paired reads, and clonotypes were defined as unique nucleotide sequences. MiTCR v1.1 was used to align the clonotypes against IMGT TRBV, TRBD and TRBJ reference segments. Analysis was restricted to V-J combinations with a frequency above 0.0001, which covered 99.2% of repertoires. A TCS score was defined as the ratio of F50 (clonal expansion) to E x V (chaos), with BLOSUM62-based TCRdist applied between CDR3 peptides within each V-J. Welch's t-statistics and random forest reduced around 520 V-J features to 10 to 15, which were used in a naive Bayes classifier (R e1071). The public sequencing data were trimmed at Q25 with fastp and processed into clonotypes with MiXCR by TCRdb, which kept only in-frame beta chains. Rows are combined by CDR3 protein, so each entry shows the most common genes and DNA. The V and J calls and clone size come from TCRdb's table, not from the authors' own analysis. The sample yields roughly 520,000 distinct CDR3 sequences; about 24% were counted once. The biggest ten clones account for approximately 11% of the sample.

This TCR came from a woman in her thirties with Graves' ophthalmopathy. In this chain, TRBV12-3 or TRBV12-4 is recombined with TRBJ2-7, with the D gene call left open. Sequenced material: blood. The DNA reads TGTGCCAGCAGCTACCTCGAGCAGTACTTC. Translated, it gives CASSYLEQYF.